This T cell receptor beta chain was recovered during a study of a mutant IDH1 vaccine in newly diagnosed glioma. Study in general: Vaccines were begun 4-6 weeks after radiotherapy alone, or with temozolomide cycles. Previous treatment comprised radiotherapy, temozolomide, or both, mostly both.

The CDR3 length is 16 residues. Germline V gene data show CDR1 as MRHNA and CDR2 as SNTAGT. Trimming cost V 3 bases and J 1 base; bases outside gene matches: 1. Profiling relied on immunoSEQ multiplex PCR, and the TCRdb table lists in-frame clones only, not all of them. The sample yields around 57,000 clones, around 84% seen once. A word on this clone: Antigen specificity is unknown.

Time point here: week 35, safety follow-up. Vaccination used 300 ug of mutant IDH1 20-mer peptide per dose, with topical imiquimod. This sequence was found in a man aged 30 to 39 with glioma. The chain is built from TRBV6-4 and TRBJ2-3; TRBD2 agrees at 13 bases. This sample comprised PBMCs, obtained from a glioma patient whose treatment included an IDH1 peptide vaccine. In DNA, the CDR3 is TGTGCCAGCAGTGAGGGGACTAGCGGGGGCACAGATACGCAGTATTTT. Amino acids: CASSEGTSGGTDTQYF.